These 25 T cell receptor beta chains originate from one sample sequenced in a study of T cells expressing NK-cell markers. TCRdb re-analyzed the 5' RACE reads; it lists each CDR3 protein once, without DNA. This table lists roughly 350,000 distinct CDR3 sequences. Material for sequencing was blood T cells: a sorted CD56 or NKG2C T cell subset, CD4+ or CD8+ T cells, or bulk PBMC T cells (not recorded which). The receptor set was obtained from a man aged 18-75 years in good health.

This CDR3 reads CASCTLPSYEQYF. This sequence joins TRBV28 and TRBJ2-7. Germline CDR1 reads MDHEN; CDR2 reads SYDVKM. The CDR3 length is 13 residues.

The gene calls are TRBV19 and TRBJ2-6. The CDR3 is 14 amino acids. Germline V gene lookup returns CDR1 LNHDA and CDR2 SQIVND (reference sequence). CDR3 loop: CASSISSGANVLTF.

The chain employs TRBV7-2 and TRBJ2-5. There are 14 residues in the CDR3. Germline-derived CDR1 and CDR2 are SGHTA and FQGNSA. The CDR3 region is CASSPQLYQETQYF.

This sequence joins TRBV7-6 and TRBJ2-7; TCRdb indicates TRBD1, and absent DNA this call remains unverified. The CDR3 totals 14 residues. The germline CDR1 and CDR2 sequences are SGHVS and FNYEAQ. The chain's CDR3 is CASSPTGFGYEQYF.

The chain uses TRBV5-1 and TRBJ2-7; there is no DNA to check the TCRdb D call of TRBD1. From germline, CDR1 is SGHRS and CDR2 YFSETQ. There are 17 residues in the CDR3. CDR3 amino acids: CASSSPIWGQGSYEQYF.

The chain is built from TRBV5-6 and TRBJ2-3; the D call from TCRdb, TRBD2, cannot be confirmed without DNA. The CDR3 spans 15 residues. Germline V CDR1 and CDR2: SGHDT, YYEEEE. The CDR3 sequence is CASSLLAGGHHTQYF. The whole variable domain, remainder taken from reference TRBV5-6 and TRBJ2-3, is DAGVTQSPTHLIKTRGQQVTLRCSPKSGHDTVSWYQQALGQGPQFIFQYYEEEERQRGNFPDRFSGHQFPNYSSELNVNALLLGDSALYLCASSLLAGGHHTQYFGPGTRLTVL.

The chain's CDR3 is CSVESLRTINQETQYF. This chain joins TRBV29-1 and TRBJ2-5; TCRdb's assignment of TRBD2 cannot be checked, as there is no DNA. This CDR3 region has 16 residues. Germline lookup yields CDR1 SQVTM and CDR2 ANQGSEA.

The rearrangement uses TRBV7-8 and TRBJ2-5; TCRdb's D call of TRBD1 is untestable without DNA. The CDR3 runs to 17 residues. Germline CDR1 and CDR2: SGHVS and FQNEAQ. The chain's CDR3 is CASSVRGAGALQETQYF.

The chain couples TRBV24-1 to TRBJ2-3; checking the TCRdb D call of TRBD2 is not possible without DNA. The CDR3 runs to 15 residues. Germline V gene lookup returns CDR1 KGHDR and CDR2 SFDVKD. CDR3 amino acids: CATSDPRGPKDTQYF.

The V call is TRBV27, the J call TRBJ2-2; TCRdb selects TRBD1, and the lack of DNA leaves this call unchecked. Germline V gene lookup returns CDR1 MNHEY and CDR2 SMNVEV (reference sequence). CDR3 length: 15 amino acids. The CDR3: CASLPWGGSVGELFF.

The rearrangement uses TRBV11-2 and TRBJ1-1. In germline, CDR1 is SGHAT, CDR2 FQNNGV. The CDR3 is 16 residues long. The CDR3 spells CASSRFGRNMNTEAFF.

The chain uses TRBV6-1 and TRBJ2-1. CDR1 is MNHNS, CDR2 SASEGT, per germline. The CDR3 length is 13 residues. The CDR3 protein is CASRDRIYNEQFF.

This chain links TRBV11-2 with TRBJ2-5; there is no DNA to check the TCRdb D call of TRBD1. Germline loops: CDR1 SGHAT, CDR2 FQNNGV. This CDR3 has 13 residues. The CDR3 spells CASAGGQGETQYF.

This rearrangement joins TRBV7-8 to TRBJ2-1; TCRdb picks TRBD1, but there is no DNA to check that call. The CDR3 is 18 residues long. Germline CDR1 SGHVS, CDR2 FQNEAQ. The CDR3 loop is CASSLGYRARKANNEQFF.

This chain links TRBV14 with TRBJ2-5. CDR1 and CDR2 from the germline V gene are SGHDN and FVKESK. This CDR3 region has 16 residues. CDR3 in amino acids: CASSRILLNLQETQYF.

The gene calls are TRBV6-1 and TRBJ1-4. The CDR3 has 14 amino acids. Germline CDR1 is MNHNS and CDR2 is SASEGT. The CDR3 region is CASREGTTGEKLFF.

The chain employs TRBV7-9 and TRBJ2-1. The CDR3 runs 14 residues. The germline gives CDR1 SEHNR, CDR2 FQNEAQ (reference sequence). This CDR3 is CASSPRRDKGEQFF.

This rearrangement joins TRBV20-1 to TRBJ2-3; TCRdb proposes TRBD1, but this gene call is untestable without DNA. The germline CDR1 and CDR2 sequences are DFQATT and SNEGSKA (reference sequence). The CDR3 extends over 15 amino acids. This CDR3 reads CSANQGQGGLDTQYF.

The chain joins TRBV18 to TRBJ2-2. Germline values: CDR1 KGHSH, CDR2 LQKENI. The CDR3 has 15 residues. CDR3 protein: CASTTLNSDTGELFF.

The chain has TRBV6-1 and TRBJ2-2; TCRdb picks TRBD2, but there is no DNA to check that call. CDR1 and CDR2 from the germline V gene are MNHNS and SASEGT. This CDR3 has 14 residues. CDR3 loop: CASNPGLATGELFF.

The chain joins TRBV9 to TRBJ2-7; TCRdb proposes TRBD2, but this gene call is untestable without DNA. The V gene's germline CDR1 is SGDLS and CDR2 YYNGEE. The CDR3 has 15 amino acids. The CDR3 is CASSARALAFYEQYF.

V and J are TRBV6-1 and TRBJ2-7; TCRdb's D call of TRBD2 is untestable without DNA. Per the germline V gene, CDR1 is MNHNS and CDR2 is SASEGT. The CDR3 has 17 amino acids. The CDR3 spells CASRTPSGLAGGYEQYF.

The chain uses TRBV9 and TRBJ1-2. The CDR3 covers 15 residues. Germline CDR1 SGDLS, CDR2 YYNGEE. CDR3 sequence: CASSVGAVTNYGYTF. The full variable domain, in which reference TRBV9 and TRBJ1-2 provide the parts outside the CDR3, is DSGVTQTPKHLITATGQRVTLRCSPRSGDLSVYWYQQSLDQGLQFLIQYYNGEERAKGNILERFSAQQFPDLHSELNLSSLELGDSALYFCASSVGAVTNYGYTFGSGTRLTVV.

The V call is TRBV5-1, the J call TRBJ2-4. The CDR3 length is 13 residues. CDR1 and CDR2 (germline): SGHRS, YFSETQ. CDR3 sequence: CASSLAVRNIQYF.

The chain combines TRBV7-2 with TRBJ2-3; the TCRdb call, TRBD2, lacks DNA for checking. In germline, CDR1 is SGHTA, CDR2 FQGNSA. The CDR3 totals 15 residues. The CDR3 here is CASSRPGLHTDTQYF.